This T cell receptor beta chain is drawn from a study of blood T cell repertoires in COVID-19. Background on the study: COVID-19 samples from acute and convalescent phases originated in the United States, Italy and Spain. From T cells, B-cell-depleted T cells, or PBMCs came the material, which was cDNA or gDNA.

The germline V gene has CDR1 LNHNV and CDR2 YYDKDF (reference sequence). The CDR3 totals 15 residues. V gave up 4 bases and J gave up 6 bases, with 17 bases separating them. As processed by the authors: Estimation of nucleated cell counts relied on the amplification of reference gene primers. Assay: immunoSEQ multiplex PCR; the TCRdb copy retains only in-frame clones and omits some. That table furnishes V, J and clone size, whereas the DNA furnished D and trimming. The sample shows around 300,000 clones, 86% of them seen only once. The count of this clone is one. This sequence was found in a woman younger than 45 with active or convalescent COVID-19. Sequencing was carried out using peripheral blood. The chain employs TRBV15 and TRBJ2-3, with D tentatively TRBD2 (7 bases). The CDR3 DNA reads TGTGCCACCAGCAAGAGAAGTGGGGGGGCCGATACGCAGTATTTT. It translates to CATSKRSGGADTQYF. The whole variable domain, remainder taken from reference TRBV15 and TRBJ2-3, is DAMVIQNPRYQVTQFGKPVTLSCSQTLNHNVMYWYQQKSSQAPKLLFHYYDKDFNNEADTPDNFQSRRPNTSFCFLDIRSPGLGDTAMYLCATSKRSGGADTQYFGPGTRLTVL.